The 26 T cell receptor beta chains below were found in one sample sequenced in a study of T-cell reconstitution after alpha-beta-depleted transplantation in children. Unique molecular identifiers were incorporated when the TCRbeta library was constructed. MiXCR, run by TCRdb on the PCR reads, gives a single entry per CDR3 protein. Found here are hundreds of thousands of distinct CDR3 sequences, over 10% of them singletons; the top ten hold around 0.8%. This specimen consisted of PBMCs, obtained before TCRalphabeta/CD19-depleted stem cell transplant. These receptors were obtained from a girl aged 2-10 years with congenital amegakaryocytic thrombocytopenia, due to receive a stem cell transplant.

The chain carries TRBV11-2 and TRBJ2-7; D remains unclear. This CDR3 has 13 amino acids. CDR1 and CDR2 (germline): SGHAT, FQNNGV. The germline V and J ends were trimmed by 5 bases and 6 bases, with 14 bases remaining between them. The CDR3 DNA sequence: TGTGCCAGCAGCCTCCTCCCACTCGCCGAGCAGTACTTC. This codes for CASSLLPLAEQYF.

This clonotype showed up many times. This sequence joins TRBV12-3 or TRBV12-4 and TRBJ1-4, with D perhaps matching TRBD1 (6 bases). Trimming removed 0 bases from V and 5 bases from J, with 10 bases in between. CDR3 size: 15 residues. CDR3 region: CASSLARGGNEKLFF. The DNA of the CDR3 is TGTGCCAGCAGTTTAGCGCGAGGGGGAAATGAAAAACTGTTTTTT.

This clonotype was seen a few times. The V and J genes are TRBV10-3 and TRBJ2-6, with D perhaps assigned TRBD1 or TRBD2 (5 bases each). Trimming left V 8 bases short and J 0 bases short, with 26 bases between. Germline CDR1 and CDR2: ENHRY and SYGVKD. The CDR3 is 20 amino acids. This CDR3 reads CAIVTGGRSRFPSGANVLTF. The CDR3 DNA follows: TGTGCCATCGTTACTGGGGGTCGCAGTCGCTTCCCCTCTGGGGCCAACGTCCTGACTTTC.

A remark on this clonotype: A much larger clone is a single base away; this may be a read error. The V call is TRBV12-3 or TRBV12-4, the J call TRBJ1-1; D gene ambiguous. The CDR3 runs 13 residues. CDR3 loop: CASSFFANAEAFF. CDR3 bases: TGTGCCAGCAGTTTCTTTGCGAACGCTGAAGCTTTCTTT.

The sample holds a few counts of this clonotype. The J gene is TRBJ1-5, the V gene TRBV21-1; the table's TRBD1 call for D was not verified on the DNA. TRBV21-1 is labeled a pseudogene. CDR3 length: 13 amino acids. This CDR3 reads CASSTPRDQPQHF. The CDR3 DNA sequence: TGTGCCAGCAGCACTCCCAGGGATCAGCCCCAGCATTTT.

The table lists this clonotype with a few counts. The chain is built from TRBV11-2 and TRBJ1-3; no firm D call. This CDR3 spans 18 amino acids. With 0 bases removed from V and 4 bases from J, the gap between germline ends came to 19 bases. Germline CDR1 and CDR2: SGHAT and FQNNGV. The CDR3 sequence is CASSLDRTAALMGNTIYF. In DNA, the CDR3 is TGTGCCAGCAGCTTAGATCGGACGGCCGCGTTAATGGGAAACACCATATATTTT. The variable domain in full, completed from reference TRBV11-2 and TRBJ1-3, reads EAGVAQSPRYKIIEKRQSVAFWCNPISGHATLYWYQQILGQGPKLLIQFQNNGVVDDSQLPKDRFSAERLKGVDSTLKIQPAKLEDSAVYLCASSLDRTAALMGNTIYFGEGSWLTVV.

The chain recombines TRBV30 with TRBJ2-3, with TRBD2 matching over 7 bases. The germline V gene encodes CDR1 GTSNPN and CDR2 SVGIG (reference sequence). This CDR3 spans 14 amino acids. The trim removed 5 bases at V and 5 bases at J, leaving 10 bases unmatched. CDR3 residues: CAWGLAVIGDTQYF. The CDR3 region has the DNA TGTGCCTGGGGTCTAGCGGTAATCGGAGATACGCAGTATTTT.

This clonotype was observed many times. The rearrangement uses TRBV18 and TRBJ1-1; D might be TRBD1 (5 bases). CDR3 size: 15 residues. V lost 2 bases and J lost 5, with 15 bases in between. The germline CDR1 and CDR2 sequences are KGHSH and LQKENI. CDR3 sequence (DNA): TGTGCCAGCTCACCAGTGCAGGGTTTAGGGACTGAAGCTTTCTTT. Protein sequence: CASSPVQGLGTEAFF.

A remark on this clonotype: Just one base apart from a much larger clone, this may be a read error. This chain links TRBV20-1 with TRBJ1-1; TRBD1 aligns across 8 bases. The CDR3 loop spans 14 amino acids. In germline, CDR1 is DFQATT, CDR2 SNEGSKA (reference sequence). V dropped 3 bases and J dropped 6; count of bases not matched to a gene: 9. The CDR3 DNA reads TGCAGTGCTAGGAGCAGGGGGCAGAGGCCTGAAGCTTTCTTT. This sequence encodes CSARSRGQRPEAFF.

This clonotype was recorded once. The chain is built from TRBV15 and TRBJ1-1, with 7 bases lining up with TRBD1. The CDR3 length is 13 residues. Unmatched junction bases numbered 8, after V lost 8 bases and J lost 5 bases. Per the germline V gene, CDR1 is LNHNV and CDR2 is YYDKDF (reference sequence). The CDR3 loop reads CATGRQGGTEAFF. The CDR3 coding sequence is TGTGCCACCGGTAGACAGGGCGGGACTGAAGCTTTCTTT. Using reference TRBV15 and TRBJ1-1 for the parts outside the CDR3, the full variable domain is DAMVIQNPRYQVTQFGKPVTLSCSQTLNHNVMYWYQQKSSQAPKLLFHYYDKDFNNEADTPDNFQSRRPNTSFCFLDIRSPGLGDTAMYLCATGRQGGTEAFFGQGTRLTVV.

This clonotype has more than one count but fewer than ten. The chain has TRBV21-1 and TRBJ2-1; the D call of TRBD1 is as the table states it, not checked on the DNA. TRBV21-1 corresponds to a pseudogene. There are 17 residues in the CDR3. In DNA, the CDR3 is TGTGCCAGCAGCAAAGGGCCGGGGCCAAGCTCCTACAATGAGCAGTTCTTC. This codes for CASSKGPGPSSYNEQFF.

This clonotype was seen ten or more times. The chain employs TRBV20-1 and TRBJ1-2; D gene ambiguous. CDR3 size: 14 residues. Deletions cut 3 bases from V and 5 bases from J, with 16 bases between. Germline V lookup: CDR1 DFQATT, CDR2 SNEGSKA (reference sequence). In DNA, the CDR3 is TGCAGTGCTAGCACGGCCCCCGCTGGTTATGGCTACACCTTC. Translation: CSASTAPAGYGYTF.

This chain links TRBV12-3 or TRBV12-4 with TRBJ2-7; TRBD2 matches at 7 bases. The CDR3 sequence is 13 residues long. The ends lost 8 bases at V and 3 bases at J; junction bases unmatched: 7. The CDR3 region is CASRRRGSYEQYF. The CDR3 DNA follows: TGTGCCAGCCGTCGACGCGGGAGCTACGAGCAGTACTTC.

Many counts were recorded for this clonotype. Mismatch with germline at one junction end may stem from a read error. This chain joins TRBV5-1 and TRBJ2-3; D may be TRBD2 (6 bases). The CDR3 is made up of 13 amino acids. The germline V gene encodes CDR1 SGHRS and CDR2 YFSETQ. The CDR3, as DNA: TGTGCCAGCAGCCCCGGGGGTGGAGATACGCAGTATTTT. Its protein product is CASSPGGGDTQYF.

This clonotype was detected ten times or more. The junction departs from the called germline gene at one end, perhaps through a read error. The chain links TRBV7-9 to TRBJ2-1, with D unclear. The germline V gene encodes CDR1 SEHNR and CDR2 FQNEAQ (reference sequence). The CDR3 is 13 residues long. CDR3 DNA: TGTGCCAGCACCTTATTCGCCCACAATGAGCAGTTCTTC. This codes for CASTLFAHNEQFF. Together with reference TRBV7-9 and TRBJ2-1, the CDR3 gives the full variable domain: DTGVSQNPRHKITKRGQNVTFRCDPISEHNRLYWYRQTLGQGPEFLTYFQNEAQLEKSRLLSDRFSAERPKGSFSTLEIQRTEQGDSAMYLCASTLFAHNEQFFGPGTRLTVL.

This clonotype was detected many times. V is TRBV20-1 and J is TRBJ2-7, with D hard to call. CDR1 is DFQATT, CDR2 SNEGSKA, per germline (reference sequence). This CDR3 comprises 14 residues. V shed 2 bases and J shed 6 bases, with 17 bases lying between them. This CDR3 reads CSARMTSMGSEQYF. Written as DNA, the CDR3 is TGCAGTGCTAGAATGACCTCAATGGGAAGCGAGCAGTACTTC.

This clonotype was counted only a few times. This chain joins TRBV19 and TRBJ2-1, with 12 bases identical to TRBD2. The length of the CDR3 is 17 residues. V was pared by 7 bases and J by 2 bases, with 9 bases of the junction left unmatched. The germline CDR1 and CDR2 sequences are LNHDA and SQIVND (reference sequence). The CDR3 loop reads CASTPWASGRAYNEQFF. In DNA form, the CDR3 reads TGTGCCAGTACCCCCTGGGCTAGCGGGAGGGCCTACAATGAGCAGTTCTTC.

The chain is built from TRBV5-1 and TRBJ2-7, with 9 nucleotides matching TRBD2. The CDR3 has 15 residues. V shed 1 base and J 3 bases; nucleotides not matched to a gene: 5. The germline CDR1 and CDR2 sequences are SGHRS and YFSETQ. As DNA, the CDR3 is TGCGCCAGCAGCTTGATTGCTAGCGGGAACTACGAGCAGTACTTC. It codes for CASSLIASGNYEQYF.

This clonotype was counted many times. CDR3 in DNA: TGTGCCAGCAGCTTGACGGGACTCCGTGATGGCAATGAGCAGTTCTTC. It is translated as CASSLTGLRDGNEQFF. The chain carries TRBV7-9 and TRBJ2-1; perhaps TRBD2 as D (6 bases). The V gene lost 3 bases and the J gene lost 6 bases, with 18 bases spanning the gap. From germline, CDR1 is SEHNR and CDR2 FQNEAQ (reference sequence). This CDR3 spans 16 amino acids.

This sequence joins TRBV7-6 and TRBJ2-3; maybe TRBD2 (6 bases). Germline V gene sequence: CDR1 SGHVS, CDR2 FNYEAQ. V lost 5 bases and J lost 4, with 13 bases in between. The CDR3 is made up of 14 amino acids. This chain's CDR3 is CASSPAWDSDTQYF. The DNA of the CDR3 is TGTGCCAGCAGCCCCGCCTGGGACTCAGATACGCAGTATTTT.

CDR3 in amino acids: CSARLGSQETQYF. Written as DNA, the CDR3 is TGCAGTGCTAGACTCGGCAGCCAAGAGACCCAGTACTTC. The V call is TRBV20-1, the J call TRBJ2-5, with no clear D. In germline, CDR1 is DFQATT, CDR2 SNEGSKA (reference sequence). The CDR3 runs to 13 residues. The ends were cut back, 2 bases at V and 1 base at J, with 8 bases in the middle.

This clonotype occurred many times. The V gene is TRBV29-1, the J gene TRBJ1-2; 9 nucleotides align to TRBD1. In germline, CDR1 is SQVTM, CDR2 ANQGSEA. CDR3 length: 12 residues. V lost 7 bases, J lost 7 bases, and 7 bases stayed unmatched. The DNA of the CDR3 is TGCAGCGCTGACAGGGGGTTAGGTGGCTACACCTTC. Protein sequence: CSADRGLGGYTF. The complete variable domain, with remaining parts taken from reference TRBV29-1 and TRBJ1-2, reads SAVISQKPSRDICQRGTSLTIQCQVDSQVTMMFWYRQQPGQSLTLIATANQGSEATYESGFVIDKFPISRPNLTFSTLTVSNMSPEDSSIYLCSADRGLGGYTFGSGTRLTVV.

The genes are TRBV7-8 and TRBJ1-5; no definite D call. Germline CDR1 and CDR2: SGHVS and FQNEAQ. This CDR3 is 16 amino acids long. Trimming removed 5 bases from V and 6 bases from J, with 20 bases in between. The CDR3 DNA follows: TGTGCCAGCAGCGCAAGAGGGCGATTAATCGGTCAGCCCCAGCATTTT. Its translation: CASSARGRLIGQPQHF.

For this clonotype: The junction shows a germline mismatch at one end, possibly a read error. This chain joins TRBV10-3 and TRBJ2-3; 10 bases agree with TRBD2. The CDR3 spans 16 residues. Per the germline V gene, CDR1 is ENHRY and CDR2 is SYGVKD. CDR3 in amino acids: CAISQAGGGSTDRQYF. CDR3 nucleotide sequence: TGTGCCATCAGTCAAGCGGGAGGGGGGAGCACAGATAGGCAGTATTTT.

The CDR3 reads CASSPVAGPYNEQFF. The CDR3 bases are TGTGCCAGCAGCCCTGTAGCGGGACCCTACAATGAGCAGTTCTTC. V gene TRBV12-3 or TRBV12-4 combines with J gene TRBJ2-1; TRBD2 aligns across 8 bases. CDR3 size: 15 residues. The trim removed 6 bases at V and 2 bases at J, leaving 6 bases unmatched.

This clonotype was detected many times. This sequence joins TRBV20-1 and TRBJ2-5; 7 bases are a match to TRBD1. The CDR3 spans 14 residues. The junction had 11 bases not matched to a gene; V was cut back by 5 bases and J by 5 bases. Germline V gives CDR1 DFQATT, CDR2 SNEGSKA (reference sequence). This chain's CDR3 is CSADYRGARETQYF. Written as DNA, the CDR3 is TGCAGTGCTGACTACAGGGGCGCACGGGAGACCCAGTACTTC.